The entry below describes one T cell receptor (beta chain). This entry comes from a study of blood T cell repertoires in COVID-19. About the research overall: Acute and convalescent COVID-19 specimens originated in the United States, Italy and Spain. T cells, B-cell-depleted T cells, or PBMCs supplied cDNA or gDNA.

As processed by the authors: For nucleated cells, counts were estimated from reference gene primer amplification. Measured with immunoSEQ multiplex PCR; TCRdb has only the in-frame clones, and not every one. Clonal size and the V and J genes are those of that table, whereas D and trimming came from the DNA. This table holds hundreds of thousands of clones, around 87% found once. V dropped 2 bases and J dropped 2; count of bases not matched to a gene: 0. Germline V gene data show CDR1 as MNHEY and CDR2 as SVGAGI. CDR3 length: 15 amino acids. Sequences were obtained from peripheral blood. This chain uses TRBV6-5 with TRBJ1-6, with 7 bases that match TRBD1. This clonotype was sampled from a man aged 55 to 70 with acute or convalescent COVID-19. The CDR3 loop is CASSYDRAYNSPLHF. For the CDR3, the DNA is TGTGCCAGCAGTTACGACAGGGCCTATAATTCACCCCTCCACTTT.